The 18 T cell receptor beta chains listed next were all sequenced from one sample in a study of PD-L1 blockade in urothelial cancer. Indicated time point: pretreatment peripheral blood. Profiling relied on immunoSEQ multiplex PCR, and the TCRdb table lists in-frame clones only, not all of them. The sample contains about 52,000 clones, approximately 77% of which appear only once. The sample consisted of PBMCs, taken around atezolizumab (anti-PD-L1) treatment. The receptors come from a man in his 70s with urothelial cancer.

The rearrangement joins TRBV7-2 to TRBJ2-7; TRBD2 agrees at 14 bases. Germline CDR1 reads SGHTA; CDR2 reads FQGNSA. Unmatched junction bases numbered 9, after V lost 2 bases and J lost 0 bases. The length of the CDR3 is 19 residues. The CDR3 sequence: CASSLSMGLAGEGSYEQYF. The CDR3 nucleotides read TGTGCCAGCAGCTTAAGCATGGGACTAGCGGGGGAGGGCTCCTACGAGCAGTACTTC.

The chain is built from TRBV2 and TRBJ1-2, with no clear D. Germline V CDR1 and CDR2: SNHLY, FYNNEI. V was shortened by 3 bases and J by 4 bases, with 15 bases between the two germline ends. The CDR3 length is 15 residues. CDR3 DNA: TGTGCCAGCAGTGATTCGGGTCTCTTAACCTATGGCTACACCTTC. It encodes CASSDSGLLTYGYTF.

The CDR3 protein is CASSRGSLGSEKLFF. CDR3 sequence (DNA): TGTGCCAGCAGCCGCGGGTCCCTTGGTAGTGAAAAACTGTTTTTT. The chain is built from TRBV7-9 and TRBJ1-4; D is uncertain. The ends were cut back, 5 bases at V and 7 bases at J, with 17 bases in the middle. The CDR3 spans 15 residues. Germline assignment: CDR1 SEHNR and CDR2 FQNEAQ (reference sequence).

The chain recombines TRBV19 with TRBJ1-4, with D possibly being TRBD1 (6 bases). There are 14 residues in the CDR3. Trimming stripped 6 bases from V and 8 bases from J, with 16 bases between. Germline V lookup: CDR1 LNHDA, CDR2 SQIVND (reference sequence). The CDR3 nucleotides read TGTGCCAGTAGGGAACAGGGTGGGCGCGAAAAACTGTTTTTT. Amino acids: CASREQGGREKLFF.

The chain uses TRBV20-1 and TRBJ1-5; TRBD1 matches at 7 bases. V shed 6 bases, J shed 16 bases, and the junction held 12 bases outside the gene matches. The CDR3 is made up of 11 amino acids. Per germline, CDR1 DFQATT and CDR2 SNEGSKA (reference sequence). CDR3 DNA sequence: TGCAGTGCGAGGACAGGTCAGAGCTCACATTTT. This sequence encodes CSARTGQSSHF.

V usage is TRBV4-3 and J usage is TRBJ2-4, with 8 bases fitting TRBD2. CDR3 length: 17 amino acids. J gave up 2 bases and V 1 base, and 7 bases lay outside the gene matches. Germline V gene data show CDR1 as LGHNA and CDR2 as YSLEER. CDR3 sequence (DNA): TGCGCCAGCAGCCAAGGGGACGGGGGGGGGTCCAAAAACATTCAGTACTTC. Amino acids: CASSQGDGGGSKNIQYF.

In this sample, this clone turned up a few times. This chain joins TRBV7-6 and TRBJ2-7, with a possible D match to TRBD1 (5 bases). CDR3 length: 12 residues. Germline V gene sequence: CDR1 SGHVS, CDR2 FNYEAQ. V shed 5 bases and J shed 5 bases, with 10 bases lying between them. The CDR3: CASSHRSDEQYF. The CDR3 DNA follows: TGTGCCAGCAGCCACAGGTCTGACGAGCAGTACTTC.

This clone has only one observation. The CDR3 spells CASSLGDLRTGEAFF. For the CDR3, the DNA is TGCGCCAGCAGCTTGGGGGACCTTCGGACAGGGGAAGCTTTCTTT. V is TRBV5-1 and J is TRBJ1-1; 8 bases match TRBD1. CDR1 is SGHRS, CDR2 YFSETQ, per germline. The CDR3 sequence is 15 residues long. V gave up 0 bases and J gave up 8 bases; unmatched junction bases: 9.

A word on this clone: Other DNA sequences from this sample encode an identical CDR3 as well. This rearrangement joins TRBV19 to TRBJ2-2, with D possibly matching TRBD1 (5 bases). This CDR3 has 14 amino acids. The V and J ends lost 3 bases and 5 bases respectively, with 10 bases between them. Germline CDR1 and CDR2: LNHDA and SQIVND (reference sequence). The CDR3 nucleotides are TGTGCCAGTAGTATCGGCAGGGCTACCGGGGAGCTGTTTTTT. Its translation: CASSIGRATGELFF. Looking up the rest from reference TRBV19 and TRBJ2-2 gives the full variable domain: DGGITQSPKYLFRKEGQNVTLSCEQNLNHDAMYWYRQDPGQGLRLIYYSQIVNDFQKGDIAEGYSVSREKKESFPLTVTSAQKNPTAFYLCASSIGRATGELFFGEGSRLTVL.

The V call is TRBV5-1, the J call TRBJ2-2; TRBD1 aligns across 9 bases. Unmatched junction bases numbered 6, after V lost 2 bases and J lost 4 bases. The germline V gene encodes CDR1 SGHRS and CDR2 YFSETQ. This CDR3 has 16 residues. Here the CDR3 DNA reads TGCGCCAGCAGCTTACAGGGGGCGGTGGTCACCGGGGAGCTGTTTTTT. It yields the protein CASSLQGAVVTGELFF.

The chain uses TRBV4-3 and TRBJ1-1, with unresolved D. V was trimmed by 1 base and J by 5 bases, leaving 8 bases between them. CDR1 and CDR2 (germline): LGHNA, YSLEER. The CDR3 length is 13 residues. The DNA for the CDR3 is TGCGCCAGCAGCCAAGCGGGGAGGACTGAAGCTTTCTTT. Translating gives CASSQAGRTEAFF.

The chain is built from TRBV29-1 and TRBJ2-1; 11 nucleotides agree with TRBD2. The CDR3 sequence is 15 residues long. The germline CDR1 and CDR2 sequences are SQVTM and ANQGSEA. V trimming: 6 bases; J trimming: 3 bases; junction bases outside the gene matches: 7. The CDR3 DNA reads TGCAGCGTGAGCCCGGGGACTAGCGGCTACAATGAGCAGTTCTTC. This codes for CSVSPGTSGYNEQFF.

This chain links TRBV14 with TRBJ2-5, with D possibly TRBD1 on 6 matching bases. CDR1 is SGHDN, CDR2 FVKESK, per germline. There are 14 residues in the CDR3. Trimming cost V 5 bases and J 5 bases, with 15 bases left between them. The CDR3 DNA reads as TGTGCCAGCAGCTCTTTTAGGGGGACGGAGACCCAGTACTTC. This codes for CASSSFRGTETQYF.

This rearrangement joins TRBV7-3 to TRBJ2-1; 12 nucleotides agree with TRBD2. Germline assignment: CDR1 SGHTA and CDR2 FQGTGA. This CDR3 has 15 amino acids. J lost 7 bases, V lost 3 bases, and 4 bases had no gene match. For the CDR3, the DNA is TGTGCCAGCAGCTTTGGACTAGCGGGGAGGAATGAGCAGTTCTTC. This translates into CASSFGLAGRNEQFF.

This rearrangement joins TRBV11-3 to TRBJ2-1; 12 nucleotides align to TRBD2. V dropped 5 bases and J dropped 0; count of bases not matched to a gene: 11. CDR1 is SGHNT and CDR2 is YENEEA in the germline V gene. The CDR3 runs 19 residues. CDR3 nucleotides: TGTGCCAGCAGCGCGACTAGCGGGAGCGGGGTGGGCTCCTACAATGAGCAGTTCTTC. It codes for CASSATSGSGVGSYNEQFF.

The chain joins TRBV5-1 to TRBJ2-5; TRBD2 agrees at 13 bases. V shed 1 base, J shed 1 base, and the junction held 19 bases outside the gene matches. The CDR3 extends over 22 amino acids. Per germline, CDR1 SGHRS and CDR2 YFSETQ. The CDR3 sequence: CASSLLLGLAGTGSGSQETQYF. For the CDR3, the DNA is TGCGCCAGCAGCTTGCTTTTGGGACTAGCGGGAACCGGGTCCGGGTCCCAAGAGACCCAGTACTTC.

V and J are TRBV28 and TRBJ1-1; D ambiguous. V gave up 1 base and J gave up 5 bases, with 5 bases separating them. Germline V gene lookup returns CDR1 MDHEN and CDR2 SYDVKM. This CDR3 region has 12 residues. The CDR3 loop is CASSLSLTEAFF. The CDR3 DNA is TGTGCCAGCAGTTTATCTCTAACTGAAGCTTTCTTT.

The chain links TRBV7-2 to TRBJ2-1, with 13 bases identical to TRBD2. CDR1 SGHTA and CDR2 FQGNSA come from the germline V gene. Unmatched junction bases numbered 11, after V lost 1 base and J lost 5 bases. The CDR3 has 19 residues. DNA for the CDR3: TGTGCCAGCAGCTTAGTTGGAACTAGCGGGAGGGCTTCGGACAATGAGCAGTTCTTC. Amino acids: CASSLVGTSGRASDNEQFF.